The 28 T cell receptor beta chains given below trace back to one sample, sequenced in a study of blood T cell repertoires in COVID-19. Assay used: immunoSEQ multiplex PCR; TCRdb lists only in-frame clones, some missing. The table records 18,000 or so clones, 70% to 90% of them present only once. Sequencing was performed on peripheral blood. The receptors were gathered from a human donor with active COVID-19. The donor label of this sample is uncertain.

The V gene is TRBV7-9, the J gene TRBJ2-5; TRBD1 is a possible D gene (6 bases). Trimming shortened V by 1 base and J by 3 bases, and 15 bases separated the two germline ends. CDR3 length: 16 residues. Germline-derived CDR1 and CDR2 are SEHNR and FQNEAQ (reference sequence). This CDR3 reads CASSLVWGTKEETQYF. Here the CDR3 DNA reads TGTGCCAGCAGCTTAGTCTGGGGGACAAAAGAAGAGACCCAGTACTTC. The full variable domain, completed using reference TRBV7-9 and TRBJ2-5, is DTGVSQNPRHKITKRGQNVTFRCDPISEHNRLYWYRQTLGQGPEFLTYFQNEAQLEKSRLLSDRFSAERPKGSFSTLEIQRTEQGDSAMYLCASSLVWGTKEETQYFGPGTRLLVL.

The chain is built from TRBV6-5 and TRBJ1-5, with D possibly matching TRBD1 (5 bases). The CDR3 spans 13 residues. Trimming left V 6 bases short and J 4 bases short, with 10 bases between. Germline-derived CDR1 and CDR2 are MNHEY and SVGAGI. The CDR3 protein is CASSHNRNQPQHF. As DNA, the CDR3 is TGTGCCAGCAGCCATAACAGGAATCAGCCCCAGCATTTT.

V and J are TRBV4-3 and TRBJ2-7; the match to TRBD2 covers 14 bases. This CDR3 comprises 22 residues. V dropped 0 bases and J dropped 1; count of bases not matched to a gene: 17. Germline assignment: CDR1 LGHNA and CDR2 YSLEER. The CDR3 DNA sequence: TGCGCCAGCAGCCAAGATTTGATCCCGGGACTAGCGGGAGTAAGCAGGTCCTACGAGCAGTACTTC. Translated: CASSQDLIPGLAGVSRSYEQYF.

V gene TRBV5-1 combines with J gene TRBJ2-2, with 7 positions matching TRBD2. After removal of 5 bases from V and 4 bases from J, the junction contained 8 bases not matched to a gene. The CDR3 is made up of 15 amino acids. CDR1 SGHRS and CDR2 YFSETQ come from the germline V gene. CDR3 nucleotide sequence: TGCGCCAGCAGGGAACCGGGACTACCCACCGGGGAGCTGTTTTTT. It translates to CASREPGLPTGELFF.

The chain has TRBV2 and TRBJ2-1, with 10 bases matching TRBD2. CDR3 length: 15 residues. CDR1 and CDR2 (germline): SNHLY, FYNNEI. Trimming at V came to 4 bases and at J to 7 bases, leaving 7 bases not matched to a gene. CDR3 in DNA: TGTGCCAGCAGTGCTAGTAGCGGGAGGCCTAATGAGCAGTTCTTC. Translation: CASSASSGRPNEQFF.

This chain connects TRBV9 to TRBJ1-4; maybe TRBD1 (5 bases). Trimming shortened V by 0 bases and J by 7 bases, and 13 bases separated the two germline ends. CDR1 SGDLS and CDR2 YYNGEE come from the germline V gene. This CDR3 has 15 amino acids. CDR3 residues: CASSVVPGPGEKLFF. The CDR3 DNA reads as TGTGCCAGCAGCGTAGTCCCAGGGCCTGGTGAAAAACTGTTTTTT.

The J gene is TRBJ1-4, the V gene TRBV5-6; possibly TRBD1 for D (5 bases). CDR1 is SGHDT, CDR2 YYEEEE, per germline. V was cut by 2 bases and J by 6 bases, with 17 bases left in between. This CDR3 contains 16 residues. The CDR3 protein is CASSFFGGARDEKLFF. CDR3 DNA: TGTGCCAGCAGCTTCTTCGGCGGGGCTCGCGATGAAAAACTGTTTTTT.

This chain links TRBV7-2 with TRBJ2-5; 7 bases fit TRBD2. The germline V gene encodes CDR1 SGHTA and CDR2 FQGNSA. J lost 3 bases, V lost 6 bases, and 7 bases had no gene match. There are 14 residues in the CDR3. This CDR3 is CASRPQRGKETQYF. The DNA for the CDR3 is TGTGCCAGCAGACCCCAGCGGGGAAAAGAGACCCAGTACTTC.

The rearrangement joins TRBV11-2 to TRBJ2-3; D ambiguous. The CDR3 is made up of 15 amino acids. The germline V and J ends were trimmed by 1 base and 6 bases, with 14 bases remaining between them. Germline V gene sequence: CDR1 SGHAT, CDR2 FQNNGV. CDR3 amino acids: CASSLASPAVDTQYF. For the CDR3, the DNA is TGTGCCAGCAGCTTAGCATCGCCCGCGGTTGATACGCAGTATTTT.

This sequence joins TRBV9 and TRBJ1-2; perhaps TRBD1 as D (5 bases). The CDR3 is made up of 15 amino acids. Trimming left V 0 bases short and J 5 bases short, with 14 bases between. Germline V gives CDR1 SGDLS, CDR2 YYNGEE. The DNA of the CDR3 is TGTGCCAGCAGCGTAGCAGTGGGGGAGGGATATGGCTACACCTTC. Translated: CASSVAVGEGYGYTF.

The chain couples TRBV6-4 to TRBJ1-6; 10 nucleotides align to TRBD1. The J segment lost 7 bases and the V segment lost 4 bases, leaving 1 base of the junction unmatched. The germline CDR1 and CDR2 sequences are MRHNA and SNTAGT. This CDR3 comprises 14 residues. The CDR3, as DNA: TGTGCCAGCAGTGTGGACAGGGGGAATTCACCCCTCCACTTT. Residues: CASSVDRGNSPLHF.

The chain links TRBV6-5 to TRBJ2-1; 12 bases match TRBD2. Germline V gives CDR1 MNHEY, CDR2 SVGAGI. With 6 bases clipped from V and 14 bases from J, the junction kept 5 bases outside the gene matches. The CDR3 has 12 residues. CDR3 sequence (DNA): TGTGCCAGCAGGGCCCGGACTAGCGGGAAGTTCTTC. Amino acid sequence: CASRARTSGKFF.

The chain has TRBV30 and TRBJ2-7; no definite D call. The CDR3 is made up of 14 amino acids. Germline assignment: CDR1 GTSNPN and CDR2 SVGIG (reference sequence). Trimming pared 0 bases from V and 2 bases from J, leaving 11 bases between. This chain's CDR3 is CAWSVWQITYEQYF. The CDR3 DNA follows: TGTGCCTGGAGTGTCTGGCAGATAACCTACGAGCAGTACTTC.

This clone was seen just once. V and J are TRBV6-5 and TRBJ2-2; D uncertain. The V gene lost 7 bases and the J gene lost 3 bases, with 12 bases spanning the gap. Germline V gene sequence: CDR1 MNHEY, CDR2 SVGAGI. The CDR3 extends over 14 amino acids. CDR3 sequence (DNA): TGTGCCAGCACGCGAGCCCGAGACACCGGGGAGCTGTTTTTT. This gives the protein CASTRARDTGELFF.

The chain is built from TRBV28 and TRBJ2-2; D unresolved. Trimming stripped 5 bases from V and 6 bases from J, with 7 bases between. The CDR3 runs 12 residues. Germline values: CDR1 MDHEN, CDR2 SYDVKM. The CDR3 nucleotides are TGTGCCAGCAGTCAAACTCCCGGGGAGCTGTTTTTT. Residues: CASSQTPGELFF.

This clone was seen only once. The chain uses TRBV6-6 and TRBJ2-1; 15 bases fit TRBD2. CDR3 length: 16 residues. V was pared by 6 bases and J by 4 bases, with 4 bases of the junction left unmatched. The germline V gene encodes CDR1 MNHNY and CDR2 SVGAGI (reference sequence). CDR3 nucleotides: TGTGCCAGCAGCATAGGACTAGCGGGGGGGTACAATGAGCAGTTCTTC. It is translated as CASSIGLAGGYNEQFF.

The rearrangement uses TRBV5-4 and TRBJ2-3; 9 bases fit TRBD2. V shed 0 bases and J 5 bases; nucleotides not matched to a gene: 7. This CDR3 region has 16 residues. Germline values: CDR1 SGHNT, CDR2 YYREEE (reference sequence). The CDR3 DNA sequence: TGTGCCAGCAGCTTGGGCGGCGGGGGGGCGGGAGATACGCAGTATTTT. Protein product: CASSLGGGGAGDTQYF. The entire variable domain, with the rest obtained from reference TRBV5-4 and TRBJ2-3, is as follows: ETGVTQSPTHLIKTRGQQVTLRCSSQSGHNTVSWYQQALGQGPQFIFQYYREEENGRGNFPPRFSGLQFPNYSSELNVNALELDDSALYLCASSLGGGGAGDTQYFGPGTRLTVL.

This clone was recorded once. The V call is TRBV11-3, the J call TRBJ2-5; 8 nucleotides line up with TRBD2. Germline V CDR1 and CDR2: SGHNT, YENEEA. V was clipped by 3 bases and J by 5 bases; unmatched bases: 8. The CDR3 has 15 residues. CDR3 nucleotide sequence: TGTGCCAGCAGCTTCGTCGAGCGGGAGCGGGAGACCCAGTACTTC. As protein: CASSFVERERETQYF.

The chain uses TRBV6-1 and TRBJ1-1; D might be TRBD1 (6 bases). The V and J ends lost 3 bases and 12 bases respectively, with 11 bases between them. The CDR3 runs 11 residues. Per germline, CDR1 MNHNS and CDR2 SASEGT. The chain's CDR3 is CASSERTATFF. The CDR3 region has the DNA TGTGCCAGCAGTGAGCGGACAGCTACTTTCTTT.

The V and J genes are TRBV5-1 and TRBJ2-3; D perhaps matches TRBD2 (6 bases). Trimming removed 2 bases from V and 2 bases from J, with 9 bases in between. The germline V gene encodes CDR1 SGHRS and CDR2 YFSETQ. This CDR3 contains 14 residues. The CDR3 region has the DNA TGCGCCAGCAGCTTCGGCGGGAACACAGATACGCAGTATTTT. It yields the protein CASSFGGNTDTQYF.

The chain employs TRBV11-2 and TRBJ2-7; D is unresolved. The CDR3 loop spans 13 amino acids. Germline CDR1 is SGHAT and CDR2 is FQNNGV. The V end lost 0 bases, the J end lost 5 bases, and 8 bases lay between the germline ends. In nucleotides, the CDR3 is TGTGCCAGCAGCTTAGACAGGTTCAACGAGCAGTACTTC. Translated, it gives CASSLDRFNEQYF.

This chain uses TRBV27 with TRBJ2-7, with no clear D. The CDR3 runs 15 residues. Germline V gene sequence: CDR1 MNHEY, CDR2 SMNVEV (reference sequence). The ends were cut back, 5 bases at V and 4 bases at J, with 18 bases in the middle. As DNA, the CDR3 is TGTGCCAGCAGTACCGTAAAAGGTCGACTTTACGAGCAGTACTTC. It codes for CASSTVKGRLYEQYF.

CDR3: CASSLGLPKTQYF. CDR3 in DNA: TGTGCCAGCAGTTTAGGGCTTCCGAAGACCCAGTACTTC. V gene TRBV28 combines with J gene TRBJ2-5; D is unresolved. CDR3 size: 13 residues. CDR1 and CDR2 (germline): MDHEN, SYDVKM. Trimming removed 2 bases at V and 6 bases at J, with 10 bases between.

Remarks on this clone: Different DNA sequences within this sample yield the same CDR3. CDR3 DNA: TGTGCCAGCAGCGACAGGGGTGGAGCGGGGGGGGCCTATGGCTACACCTTC. Residues: CASSDRGGAGGAYGYTF. The chain recombines TRBV7-9 with TRBJ1-2; 8 positions match TRBD1. The germline CDR1 and CDR2 sequences are SEHNR and FQNEAQ (reference sequence). The trim removed 5 bases at V and 4 bases at J, leaving 15 bases unmatched. CDR3 length equals 17 residues.

The DNA for the CDR3 is TGTGCCAGTAGCCTCTCATCGAGGGGCTACACCTTC. It encodes CASSLSSRGYTF. The chain carries TRBV19 and TRBJ1-2; D is undetermined. This CDR3 comprises 12 residues. V was shortened by 6 bases and J by 8 bases, with 13 bases between the two germline ends. Germline-derived CDR1 and CDR2 are LNHDA and SQIVND (reference sequence). The whole variable domain, remainder taken from reference TRBV19 and TRBJ1-2, is DGGITQSPKYLFRKEGQNVTLSCEQNLNHDAMYWYRQDPGQGLRLIYYSQIVNDFQKGDIAEGYSVSREKKESFPLTVTSAQKNPTAFYLCASSLSSRGYTFGSGTRLTVV.

The genes are TRBV2 and TRBJ2-5; the D gene is possibly TRBD2 (5 bases). V dropped 7 bases and J dropped 1 base, with 10 bases sitting between them. This CDR3 has 13 amino acids. Per the germline V gene, CDR1 is SNHLY and CDR2 is FYNNEI. CDR3: CASNWTPQETQYF. In DNA, the CDR3 is TGTGCCAGCAATTGGACTCCCCAAGAGACCCAGTACTTC.

This clone came up once. The V call is TRBV5-5, the J call TRBJ1-1, with 7 bases aligning to TRBD1. After removal of 4 bases from V and 5 bases from J, the junction contained 5 bases not matched to a gene. Germline lookup yields CDR1 SGHKS and CDR2 YYEKEE (reference sequence). The CDR3 covers 13 residues. CDR3 residues: CASSPTGLTEAFF. CDR3 coding DNA: TGTGCCAGCAGCCCGACAGGGCTTACTGAAGCTTTCTTT.

CDR3 in DNA: TGTGCCAGCAGTTTCCCACTGAACAGCTACGGCAATCAGCCCCAGCATTTT. This translates into CASSFPLNSYGNQPQHF. The chain has TRBV28 and TRBJ1-5; D uncertain. Between the trimmed V and J ends, which lost 3 bases and 2 bases, there was a span of 17 bases. The CDR3 covers 17 residues. Germline V gives CDR1 MDHEN, CDR2 SYDVKM.